Each of the 8 T cell receptor beta chains below was sequenced from the same sample in a study of brain T cells in children with intractable seizures. Produced via immunoSEQ multiplex PCR; TCRdb's table is partial and in-frame only. The sample lists under 400,000 clones; about 93% were seen once. As to time point: blood from clinic visit 5 months post-surgery; TSC patient then seizure free. The sample consisted of peripheral blood, taken more than 4 months after surgery. These receptors came from a boy in the first two years of life with tuberous sclerosis and intractable seizures.

The chain uses TRBV6-5 and TRBJ2-2, with 8 nucleotides matching TRBD1. The CDR3 loop spans 13 amino acids. The V gene's germline CDR1 is MNHEY and CDR2 SVGAGI. The J segment lost 5 bases and the V segment lost 4 bases, leaving 0 bases of the junction unmatched. The CDR3, as DNA: TGTGCCAGCAGTTGGACAGGGACCGGGGAGCTGTTTTTT. Translation: CASSWTGTGELFF.

The sample holds one count of this clone. The V gene is TRBV9, the J gene TRBJ1-1, with 8 bases fitting TRBD1. With V trimmed by 6 bases and J by 5 bases, 15 bases remained unmatched. Germline V lookup: CDR1 SGDLS, CDR2 YYNGEE. The CDR3 has 16 amino acids. The CDR3 nucleotides are TGTGCCAGCAACGAAGCAGGGGGCAGTTGTGGGACTGAAGCTTTCTTT. Its protein is CASNEAGGSCGTEAFF.

This clone appeared once. The chain recombines TRBV19 with TRBJ2-7; 9 nucleotides align to TRBD2. The CDR3 length is 15 residues. With V trimmed by 4 bases and J by 1 base, 5 bases remained unmatched. CDR1 is LNHDA and CDR2 is SQIVND in the germline V gene (reference sequence). The CDR3 DNA reads TGTGCCAGTAGTAAGGCTAGCGGGATTTCCTACGAGCAGTACTTC. It is translated as CASSKASGISYEQYF.

The chain combines TRBV4-2 with TRBJ2-7; 12 positions match TRBD2. The V gene end was trimmed by 5 bases and the J gene end by 5 bases; junction bases not matched to a gene: 7. CDR3 length: 15 residues. The germline V gene has CDR1 LGHNA and CDR2 YNFKEQ. Written as DNA, the CDR3 is TGTGCCAGCAGCTACCTAGCGGGGGGGCTAAACGAGCAGTACTTC. Protein product: CASSYLAGGLNEQYF.

The rearrangement links TRBV5-4 to TRBJ2-2; D call uncertain. Germline CDR1 SGHNT, CDR2 YYREEE (reference sequence). V was cut by 0 bases and J by 1 base, with 7 bases left in between. The CDR3 runs 15 residues. The CDR3 sequence is CASSLDPGNTGELFF. For the CDR3, the DNA is TGTGCCAGCAGCTTGGATCCAGGGAACACCGGGGAGCTGTTTTTT.

The gene calls are TRBV5-1 and TRBJ1-1; D is unclear. Trimming took 5 bases from V and 0 from J, leaving 11 bases between them. The CDR3 loop spans 14 amino acids. Germline CDR1 is SGHRS and CDR2 is YFSETQ. CDR3 nucleotides: TGCGCCAGCAGTCCTAATCGTTTGAACACTGAAGCTTTCTTT. Its protein is CASSPNRLNTEAFF.

For this clone: The sample holds other DNA sequences that translate to the same CDR3. The genes are TRBV24-1 and TRBJ2-1; D is undetermined. This CDR3 contains 11 residues. Germline CDR1 is KGHDR and CDR2 is SFDVKD. Trimming took off 4 bases at V and 3 bases at J, with 0 bases between the two ends. The CDR3 reads CATSDYNEQFF. CDR3 in DNA: TGTGCCACCAGTGACTACAATGAGCAGTTCTTC.

The chain employs TRBV3-1 (or the pseudogene TRBV3-2) and TRBJ1-2; TRBD1 aligns across 9 bases. Germline V gene sequence: CDR1 LGHDT, CDR2 YNNKEL (reference sequence). This CDR3 has 14 amino acids. Losses at the gene ends were 2 bases for V and 5 bases for J; bases not matched to a gene: 3. Here the CDR3 DNA reads TGTGCCAGCAGCCAATTCGGACAGGGGTATGGCTACACCTTC. Its protein is CASSQFGQGYGYTF.